This T cell receptor beta chain was sequenced in a study of blood T cell repertoires in COVID-19. Clones were read by immunoSEQ multiplex PCR, and TCRdb kept only the in-frame ones, dropping some. The repertoire has about 170,000 clones, approximately 80% of them found once; the top ten carry under 3.5%. The sequencing input was peripheral blood. The TCR was taken from a woman aged 55 to 70 with acute or convalescent COVID-19.

CDR3 DNA sequence: TGTGCCAGCAGTTACTCGACAGCAACTAATGAAAAACTGTTTTTT. This translates into CASSYSTATNEKLFF. The chain employs TRBV6-5 and TRBJ1-4, with a weak D call TRBD1 (5 bases). The CDR3 runs 15 residues. Trimming removed 0 bases at V and 0 bases at J, with 5 bases between. Germline V lookup: CDR1 MNHEY, CDR2 SVGAGI.